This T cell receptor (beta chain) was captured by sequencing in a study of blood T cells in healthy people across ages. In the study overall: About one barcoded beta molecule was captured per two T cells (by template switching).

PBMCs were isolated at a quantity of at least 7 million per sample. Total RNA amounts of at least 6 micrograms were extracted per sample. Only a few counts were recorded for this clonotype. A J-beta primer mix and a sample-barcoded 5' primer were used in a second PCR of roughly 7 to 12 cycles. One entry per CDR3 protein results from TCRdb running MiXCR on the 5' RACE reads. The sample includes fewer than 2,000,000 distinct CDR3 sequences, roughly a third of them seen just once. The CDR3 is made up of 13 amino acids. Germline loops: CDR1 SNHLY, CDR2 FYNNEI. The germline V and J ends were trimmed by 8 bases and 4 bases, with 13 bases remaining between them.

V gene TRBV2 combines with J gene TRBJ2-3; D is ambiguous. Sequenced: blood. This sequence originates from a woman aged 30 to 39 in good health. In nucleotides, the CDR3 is TGTGCCAGCTCCTATCTCGGCGCAGATACGCAGTATTTT. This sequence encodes CASSYLGADTQYF.